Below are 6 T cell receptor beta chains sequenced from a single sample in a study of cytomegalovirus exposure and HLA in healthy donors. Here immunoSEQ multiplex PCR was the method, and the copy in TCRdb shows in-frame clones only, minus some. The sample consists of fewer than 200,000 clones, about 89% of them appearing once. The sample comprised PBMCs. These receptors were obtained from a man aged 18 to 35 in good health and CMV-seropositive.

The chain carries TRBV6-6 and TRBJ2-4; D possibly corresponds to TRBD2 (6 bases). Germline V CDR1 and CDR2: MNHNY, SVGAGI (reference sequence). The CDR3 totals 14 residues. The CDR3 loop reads CACGAGSAKNIQYF. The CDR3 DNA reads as TGTGCGTGCGGGGCGGGAAGCGCCAAAAACATTCAGTACTTC.

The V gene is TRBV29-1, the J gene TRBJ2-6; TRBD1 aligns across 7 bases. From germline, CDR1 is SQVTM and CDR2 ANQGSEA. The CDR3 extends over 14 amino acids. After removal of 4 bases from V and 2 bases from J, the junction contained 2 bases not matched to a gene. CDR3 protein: CSVVDRAGANVLTF. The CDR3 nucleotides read TGCAGCGTTGTCGACAGGGCTGGGGCCAACGTCCTGACTTTC.

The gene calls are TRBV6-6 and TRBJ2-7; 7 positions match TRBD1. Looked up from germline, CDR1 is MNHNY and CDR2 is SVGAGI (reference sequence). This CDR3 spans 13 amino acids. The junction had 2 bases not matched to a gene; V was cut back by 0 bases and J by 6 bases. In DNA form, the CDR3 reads TGTGCCAGCAGTTACTCGGACAGGCGCGAGCAGTACTTC. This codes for CASSYSDRREQYF.

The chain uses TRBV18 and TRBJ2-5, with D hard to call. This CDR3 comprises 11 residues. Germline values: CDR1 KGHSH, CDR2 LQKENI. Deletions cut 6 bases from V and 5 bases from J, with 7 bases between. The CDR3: CASSSRETQYF. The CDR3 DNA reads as TGTGCCAGCTCCTCGAGGGAGACCCAGTACTTC.

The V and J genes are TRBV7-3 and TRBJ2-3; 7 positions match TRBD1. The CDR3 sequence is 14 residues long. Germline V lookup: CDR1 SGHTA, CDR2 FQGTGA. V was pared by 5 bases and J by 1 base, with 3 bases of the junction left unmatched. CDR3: CASSRGQGTDTQYF. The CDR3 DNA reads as TGTGCCAGCAGCCGAGGACAGGGCACAGATACGCAGTATTTT.

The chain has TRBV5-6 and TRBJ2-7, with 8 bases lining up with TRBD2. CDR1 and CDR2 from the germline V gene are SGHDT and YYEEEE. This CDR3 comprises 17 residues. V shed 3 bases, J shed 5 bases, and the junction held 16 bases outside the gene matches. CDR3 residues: CASSSAGGTRFWDEQYF. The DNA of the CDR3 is TGTGCCAGCAGCTCGGCCGGGGGGACTAGATTTTGGGACGAGCAGTACTTC.